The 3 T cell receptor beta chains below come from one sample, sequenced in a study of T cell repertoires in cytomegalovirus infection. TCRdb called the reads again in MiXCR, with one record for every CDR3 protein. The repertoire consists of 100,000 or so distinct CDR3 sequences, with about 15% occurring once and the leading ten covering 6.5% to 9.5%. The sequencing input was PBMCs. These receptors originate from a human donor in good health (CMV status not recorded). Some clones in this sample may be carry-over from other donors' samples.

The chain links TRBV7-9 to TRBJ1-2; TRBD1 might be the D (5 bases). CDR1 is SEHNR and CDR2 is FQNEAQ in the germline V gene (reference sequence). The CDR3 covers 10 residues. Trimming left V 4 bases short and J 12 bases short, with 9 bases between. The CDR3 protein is CASSSQENTF. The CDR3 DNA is TGTGCCAGCAGCTCACAGGAGAACACCTTC.

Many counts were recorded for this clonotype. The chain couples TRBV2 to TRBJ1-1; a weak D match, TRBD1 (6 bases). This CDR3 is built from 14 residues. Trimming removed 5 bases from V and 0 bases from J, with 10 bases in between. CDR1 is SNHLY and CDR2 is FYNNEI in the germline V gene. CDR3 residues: CASSSQGMNTEAFF. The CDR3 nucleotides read TGTGCCAGCAGTTCACAGGGTATGAACACTGAAGCTTTCTTT.

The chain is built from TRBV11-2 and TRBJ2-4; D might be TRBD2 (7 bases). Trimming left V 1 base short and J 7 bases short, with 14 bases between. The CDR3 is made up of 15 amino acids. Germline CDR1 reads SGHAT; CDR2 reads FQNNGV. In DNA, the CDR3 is TGTGCCAGCAGCTTAGCCGGGGGGCTTGTCAACATTCAGTACTTC. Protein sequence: CASSLAGGLVNIQYF. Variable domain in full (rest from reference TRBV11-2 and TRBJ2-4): EAGVAQSPRYKIIEKRQSVAFWCNPISGHATLYWYQQILGQGPKLLIQFQNNGVVDDSQLPKDRFSAERLKGVDSTLKIQPAKLEDSAVYLCASSLAGGLVNIQYFGAGTRLSVL.